The clone carrying this T cell receptor beta chain was counted a few times. Antigen unknown. The data were taken from a study of CD8 T cells in ankylosing spondylitis. Broader study findings: Ankylosing spondylitis blood appeared to be characterized by a TCR beta motif of under ten highly homologous variants.

TCRdb reprocessed the 5' RACE reads via MiXCR and lists one record per CDR3 protein. Here the sample spans 500,000 to 650,000 distinct CDR3 sequences, about 5.7% being singletons. V was trimmed by 4 bases and J by 5 bases, leaving 20 bases between them. The CDR3 runs 16 residues. Per germline, CDR1 SEHNR and CDR2 FQNEAQ (reference sequence). The chain employs TRBV7-9 and TRBJ1-1; D is possibly TRBD1 (6 bases). This TCR came from a male donor with ankylosing spondylitis. The sample consisted of blood, either unsorted or a sorted T cell fraction (not recorded which). The CDR3, as DNA: TGTGCCAGCAGCTCCGGACAGCCCACTTTGAGAACTGAAGCTTTCTTT. Its protein is CASSSGQPTLRTEAFF.